The 12 T cell receptor beta chains below come from one sample, sequenced in a study of T cell changes during pregnancy in multiple sclerosis. Some clones are missing from TCRdb's copy, which holds only in-frame ones; the method was immunoSEQ multiplex PCR. The repertoire holds tens of thousands of clones, 87% seen once, with roughly 5.3% in the top ten. What was sequenced was peripheral blood from another person, used as feeder cells. Every receptor here comes from a human donor whose cells served as feeder cells for cultures in a pregnancy study.

This chain uses TRBV5-4 with TRBJ2-1, with 10 bases that match TRBD2. This CDR3 comprises 15 residues. Germline V gene data show CDR1 as SGHNT and CDR2 as YYREEE (reference sequence). Losses at the gene ends were 3 bases for V and 4 bases for J; bases not matched to a gene: 4. CDR3: CASSSMTSGYNEQFF. The CDR3 coding sequence is TGTGCCAGCAGCTCTATGACTAGCGGGTACAATGAGCAGTTCTTC.

A word on this clone: One end of the junction is discordant with germline, which a read error may explain. The chain has TRBV7-7 and TRBJ2-3; TRBD2 aligns across 7 bases. The CDR3 covers 16 residues. CDR1 is SSHAT and CDR2 is FNYEAQ in the germline V gene (reference sequence). The DNA of the CDR3 is TGTGCTAGCAGCTTAGCTTTAAGCGGGGGCACAGATACGCAGTATTTT. Its translation is CASSLALSGGTDTQYF.

Written as DNA, the CDR3 is TGCGCCAGCAGCTGGGGGCCAGGGAGGAATGAGCAGTTCTTC. Its translation: CASSWGPGRNEQFF. This chain joins TRBV5-1 and TRBJ2-1; either TRBD1 or TRBD2 may fit D (6 bases each). Trimming took 3 bases from V and 7 from J, leaving 14 bases between them. Germline CDR1 and CDR2: SGHRS and YFSETQ. The length of the CDR3 is 14 residues.

V and J are TRBV19 and TRBJ1-1; D unresolved. V dropped 8 bases and J dropped 5 bases, with 9 bases sitting between them. This CDR3 comprises 11 residues. Germline lookup yields CDR1 LNHDA and CDR2 SQIVND (reference sequence). The CDR3 sequence is CASAIKTEAFF. The CDR3 bases are TGTGCCAGTGCTATCAAAACTGAAGCTTTCTTT.

V usage is TRBV25-1 and J usage is TRBJ1-2; D not certain. V lost 2 bases and J lost 5, with 6 bases in between. Looked up from germline, CDR1 is MGHDK and CDR2 is SYGVNS. This CDR3 is built from 12 residues. CDR3 amino acids: CASSESSYGYTF. The CDR3 coding sequence is TGTGCCAGCAGTGAAAGCAGTTATGGCTACACCTTC.

The rearrangement links TRBV6-6 to TRBJ1-2; D not certain. Germline-derived CDR1 and CDR2 are MNHNY and SVGAGI (reference sequence). Trimming took off 2 bases at V and 3 bases at J, with 7 bases between the two ends. This CDR3 comprises 13 residues. CDR3 nucleotides: TGTGCCAGCAGTTACGAAAGAGACTATGGCTACACCTTC. Encoded protein: CASSYERDYGYTF.

CDR3 nucleotides: TGTGCCAGCAGGGTTCGTGGGAGGGCCGCCTACGAGCAGTACTTC. Amino acids: CASRVRGRAAYEQYF. The V and J genes are TRBV27 and TRBJ2-7; 7 positions match TRBD2. Trimming removed 6 bases from V and 2 bases from J; junction bases left unmatched: 10. Germline lookup yields CDR1 MNHEY and CDR2 SMNVEV (reference sequence). There are 15 residues in the CDR3.

This chain connects TRBV11-3 to TRBJ1-1, with TRBD1 matching 7 bases. The J segment lost 8 bases and the V segment lost 2 bases, leaving 2 bases of the junction unmatched. Germline CDR1 is SGHNT and CDR2 is YENEEA. This CDR3 contains 12 residues. Written as DNA, the CDR3 is TGTGCCAGCAGCTTACCAGGGGGAGAAGCTTTCTTT. Protein sequence: CASSLPGGEAFF.

The chain links TRBV6-5 to TRBJ1-1, with 7 positions matching TRBD1. Per the germline V gene, CDR1 is MNHEY and CDR2 is SVGAGI. V lost 2 bases and J lost 1; bases outside the gene matches: 1. CDR3 length: 14 residues. The CDR3 region has the DNA TGTGCCAGCAGTTACGGGGACAGGAACACTGAAGCTTTCTTT. This encodes CASSYGDRNTEAFF.

The chain combines TRBV14 with TRBJ1-1; TRBD1 aligns across 9 bases. Trimming removed 4 bases from V and 1 base from J; junction bases left unmatched: 7. The CDR3 extends over 16 amino acids. CDR1 and CDR2 (germline): SGHDN, FVKESK. Here the CDR3 reads CASSLPLGQGNTEAFF. CDR3 bases: TGTGCCAGCAGCCTCCCGCTGGGACAGGGGAACACTGAAGCTTTCTTT.

This sequence joins TRBV28 and TRBJ1-6; D might be TRBD1 (6 bases). The V end was cut by 6 bases, the J end by 9 bases, with 9 bases between. The CDR3 is 12 amino acids. Germline values: CDR1 MDHEN, CDR2 SYDVKM. This chain's CDR3 is CASRDSSSPLHF. The CDR3 coding sequence is TGTGCCAGCAGGGACAGCAGTTCACCCCTCCACTTT. The entire variable domain, with the rest obtained from reference TRBV28 and TRBJ1-6, is as follows: DVKVTQSSRYLVKRTGEKVFLECVQDMDHENMFWYRQDPGLGLRLIYFSYDVKMKEKGDIPEGYSVSREKKERFSLILESASTNQTSMYLCASRDSSSPLHFGNGTRLTVT.

This clone showed up just once. V usage is TRBV10-3 and J usage is TRBJ1-1; 11 nucleotides line up with TRBD1. The V gene end was trimmed by 3 bases and the J gene end by 5 bases; junction bases not matched to a gene: 11. Germline CDR1 and CDR2: ENHRY and SYGVKD. This CDR3 is 17 amino acids long. CDR3 sequence (DNA): TGTGCCATCAGTGAATTGGGACAGGGGGAAGGAAGGACTGAAGCTTTCTTT. Amino acid sequence: CAISELGQGEGRTEAFF.